The clone carrying this T cell receptor (beta chain) showed up many times. Relying on iRepertoire HTBI primers and Arm-PCR of CDR3 regions, the team built TCR beta libraries. TCRdb reprocessed the multiplex PCR reads with MiXCR, giving one entry per CDR3 protein. The table shows about 460,000 distinct CDR3 sequences, with about 20% occurring only once. These data belong to a study of regulatory T cells in long-lasting Graves disease. Germline-derived CDR1 and CDR2 are DFQATT and SNEGSKA (reference sequence). Trimming shortened V by 6 bases and J by 5 bases, and 16 bases separated the two germline ends. This CDR3 is built from 14 residues. Documented time point: persistent/refractory GD, antithyroid drugs over 5 years with positive TRAb. PBMCs were the source of the RNA used for TCR sequencing.

Material: peripheral blood mononuclear cells (PBMCs), obtained when the disease was refractory, from a patient treated with antithyroid drugs. The chain employs TRBV20-1 and TRBJ1-4; D is ambiguous. This sequence was found in a female donor with Graves disease. This CDR3 reads CSAPEASRNEKLFF. CDR3 bases: TGCAGTGCCCCCGAGGCCTCCCGGAATGAAAAACTGTTTTTT.